This section outlines one T cell receptor (beta chain) sequence together with its context. These data belong to a study of blood T cell repertoires in COVID-19. V lost 3 bases and J lost 7; bases outside the gene matches: 5. This CDR3 comprises 14 residues. The V gene's germline CDR1 is SGHVS and CDR2 FQNEAQ. Clones were read by immunoSEQ multiplex PCR, and TCRdb kept only the in-frame ones, dropping some. The sample contains approximately 300,000 clones, roughly 90% of which appear only once. The chain combines TRBV7-8 with TRBJ2-3; 9 bases line up with TRBD2. This receptor was obtained from a woman under 40 who had been exposed to COVID-19. Sequenced material: PBMCs or T cells enriched from blood (not recorded which). CDR3 amino acids: CASSLGRGGHTQYF. The DNA of the CDR3 is TGTGCCAGCAGCTTGGGGCGGGGGGGGCATACGCAGTATTTT. Full variable domain (rest looked up from reference TRBV7-8 and TRBJ2-3): GAGVSQSPRYKVAKRGQDVALRCDPISGHVSLFWYQQALGQGPEFLTYFQNEAQLDKSGLPSDRFFAERPEGSVSTLKIQRTQQEDSAVYLCASSLGRGGHTQYFGPGTRLTVL.